The 23 T cell receptor beta chains given below trace back to one sample, sequenced in a study of T-cell reconstitution after alpha-beta-depleted transplantation in children. Unique molecular identifiers featured in how the TCRbeta library was prepared. TCRdb redid the calling of the PCR reads with MiXCR, one entry per CDR3 protein. The sample includes around 800,000 distinct CDR3 sequences, less than 20% seen only once; the top ten take approximately 4.5%. The input for sequencing was PBMCs, mostly from graft donor cells, taken 360 days after TCRalphabeta/CD19-depleted stem cell transplant. The receptors derive from a male patient younger than 18 who had a stem cell transplant for acute lymphoblastic leukemia, so the T cells may come from the graft donor.

This clonotype came up a few times. This chain links TRBV7-2 with TRBJ2-7; possibly TRBD2 for D (6 bases). The CDR3 is 15 residues long. The germline V gene has CDR1 SGHTA and CDR2 FQGNSA. Trimming left V 2 bases short and J 0 bases short, with 11 bases between. CDR3 protein: CASSLRDLSSYEQYF. The CDR3 bases are TGTGCCAGCAGCTTACGGGACTTGAGCTCCTACGAGCAGTACTTC.

This clonotype was observed once. The rearrangement joins TRBV5-1 to TRBJ2-1, with 10 bases fitting TRBD2. This CDR3 contains 18 residues. Germline CDR1 reads SGHRS; CDR2 reads YFSETQ. The trim removed 0 bases at V and 1 base at J, leaving 7 bases unmatched. In DNA form, the CDR3 reads TGCGCCAGCAGCTTGGTCTCTAGCGGGAGATCGTCCTACAATGAGCAGTTCTTC. This translates into CASSLVSSGRSSYNEQFF.

There are a few counts of this clonotype. V and J are TRBV3-1 and TRBJ2-5; D not certain. V lost 0 bases and J lost 7, with 6 bases in between. Germline V lookup: CDR1 LGHDT, CDR2 YNNKEL (reference sequence). The CDR3 totals 12 residues. CDR3 region: CASSQDYGTQYF. The CDR3, as DNA: TGTGCCAGCAGCCAAGATTACGGGACCCAGTACTTC.

The rearrangement joins TRBV10-3 to TRBJ2-7, with D possibly matching TRBD1 (6 bases). The germline V gene has CDR1 ENHRY and CDR2 SYGVKD. Between the trimmed V and J ends, which lost 10 bases and 3 bases, there was a span of 19 bases. The CDR3 loop spans 14 amino acids. This CDR3 reads CATEGPGTRYEQYF. The CDR3 DNA sequence: TGTGCCACCGAGGGCCCCGGGACACGCTACGAGCAGTACTTC.

The chain employs TRBV9 and TRBJ2-7; D is undetermined. The V gene's germline CDR1 is SGDLS and CDR2 YYNGEE. The CDR3 is 14 residues long. Trimming removed 1 base from V and 2 bases from J, with 10 bases in between. As DNA, the CDR3 is TGTGCCAGCAGCGTATACGGTTCAACCTACGAGCAGTACTTC. Translated, it gives CASSVYGSTYEQYF.

A few counts support this clonotype. The V gene is TRBV29-1, the J gene TRBJ2-3; tentative D call: TRBD2 (5 bases). The CDR3 runs 14 residues. CDR1 and CDR2 (germline): SQVTM, ANQGSEA. V lost 8 bases, J lost 4 bases, and 19 bases lay in between. The CDR3 region has the DNA TGCAGCAGCGTTGAAGTTGTCGGGGCAGATACGCAGTATTTT. Protein product: CSSVEVVGADTQYF.

This sequence joins TRBV10-3 and TRBJ2-7, with D possibly matching TRBD1 (6 bases). Germline CDR1 ENHRY, CDR2 SYGVKD. Trimming pared 2 bases from V and 0 bases from J, leaving 11 bases between. CDR3 length: 15 residues. CDR3 DNA: TGTGCCATCAGTGAGCCACGGGACACCTCCTACGAGCAGTACTTC. This gives the protein CAISEPRDTSYEQYF.

This clonotype turned up a few times. CDR3 DNA: TGCAGTGGGAGTCTTACGACGGGAGCAAACGAGCAGTACTTC. Translating gives CSGSLTTGANEQYF. The chain recombines TRBV20-1 with TRBJ2-7, with D tentatively TRBD2 (6 bases). CDR1 is DFQATT, CDR2 SNEGSKA, per germline (reference sequence). Between the trimmed V and J ends, which lost 7 bases and 5 bases, there was a span of 21 bases. The CDR3 extends over 14 amino acids.

This rearrangement joins TRBV9 to TRBJ2-7; D gene ambiguous. Germline assignment: CDR1 SGDLS and CDR2 YYNGEE. CDR3 length: 12 amino acids. V dropped 3 bases and J dropped 5 bases, with 9 bases sitting between them. CDR3 residues: CASSGNLDEQYF. For the CDR3, the DNA is TGTGCCAGCAGCGGGAATTTGGACGAGCAGTACTTC.

This clonotype was recorded a few times. The V and J genes are TRBV29-1 and TRBJ1-3; 7 bases match TRBD1. Germline CDR1 is SQVTM and CDR2 is ANQGSEA. This CDR3 is 14 amino acids long. After removal of 6 bases from V and 0 bases from J, the junction contained 5 bases not matched to a gene. CDR3 in DNA: TGCAGCGTCGGGACAGCGTTCTCTGGAAACACCATATATTTT. It translates to CSVGTAFSGNTIYF.

This clonotype was counted ten times or more. This sequence joins TRBV18 and TRBJ1-1, with D unclear. Germline V gene lookup returns CDR1 KGHSH and CDR2 LQKENI. Trimming removed 1 base from V and 0 bases from J, with 6 bases in between. This CDR3 spans 14 amino acids. The chain's CDR3 is CASSPQSLNTEAFF. DNA for the CDR3: TGTGCCAGCTCACCACAATCCTTGAACACTGAAGCTTTCTTT.

CDR3 bases: TGTGCCAGCCGATCTTTACAGGGGAAGTCCGGGGAGCTGTTTTTT. Translated: CASRSLQGKSGELFF. The chain links TRBV7-9 to TRBJ2-2; the match to TRBD1 covers 7 bases. CDR1 and CDR2 (germline): SEHNR, FQNEAQ (reference sequence). CDR3 length: 15 amino acids. The V gene end was trimmed by 8 bases and the J gene end by 6 bases; junction bases not matched to a gene: 12.

In this sample, this clonotype turned up a few times. This chain uses TRBV7-2 with TRBJ2-7; D is uncertain. In germline, CDR1 is SGHTA, CDR2 FQGNSA. The CDR3 is 12 residues long. V gave up 4 bases and J gave up 3 bases, with 7 bases separating them. CDR3 region: CASSYSIYEQYF. CDR3 bases: TGTGCCAGCAGCTACTCCATCTACGAGCAGTACTTC.

This clonotype was recorded a few times. The J gene is TRBJ2-1, the V gene TRBV7-9; 9 bases are shared with TRBD2. V shed 5 bases and J 4 bases; nucleotides not matched to a gene: 9. From germline, CDR1 is SEHNR and CDR2 FQNEAQ (reference sequence). CDR3 length: 16 residues. The CDR3 bases are TGTGCCAGCAGCCCTCGGGCGACTAGCGGTTACAATGAGCAGTTCTTC. It encodes CASSPRATSGYNEQFF.

This clonotype has only a few counts. This CDR3 reads CSARDSGLPGLVFF. CDR3 DNA sequence: TGCAGTGCTAGAGATTCGGGACTTCCGGGACTAGTGTTCTTC. The chain carries TRBV20-1 and TRBJ2-1; 8 bases align to TRBD2. There are 14 residues in the CDR3. Germline CDR1 is DFQATT and CDR2 is SNEGSKA (reference sequence). The ends lost 0 bases at V and 15 bases at J; junction bases unmatched: 13.

This sequence joins TRBV12-3 or TRBV12-4 and TRBJ2-3; D gene uncertain. The CDR3 is 11 residues long. The V gene lost 8 bases and the J gene lost 0 bases, with 3 bases spanning the gap. CDR3: CASGSTDTQYF. CDR3 coding DNA: TGTGCCAGCGGTAGCACAGATACGCAGTATTTT.

This clonotype came up many times. The chain combines TRBV24-1 with TRBJ2-1; D is ambiguous. Germline lookup yields CDR1 KGHDR and CDR2 SFDVKD. V lost 0 bases and J lost 8, with 7 bases in between. The CDR3 runs 13 residues. CDR3 nucleotides: TGTGCCACCAGTGATTTGCTAAGGGATGAGCAGTTCTTC. Protein sequence: CATSDLLRDEQFF.

This clonotype was observed once. The chain has TRBV5-1 and TRBJ1-4; the D gene is possibly TRBD1 (5 bases). Per the germline V gene, CDR1 is SGHRS and CDR2 is YFSETQ. The V gene lost 4 bases and the J gene lost 8 bases, with 12 bases spanning the gap. This CDR3 region has 13 residues. CDR3 sequence (DNA): TGCGCCAGCAGCAGGACAACCACCGAAAAACTGTTTTTT. Translating it yields CASSRTTTEKLFF.

The rearrangement joins TRBV18 to TRBJ1-1; D not resolved. Germline loops: CDR1 KGHSH, CDR2 LQKENI. The CDR3 runs 15 residues. V was trimmed by 4 bases and J by 1 base, leaving 13 bases between them. This CDR3 reads CASSLRAVQNTEAFF. CDR3 nucleotide sequence: TGTGCCAGCTCACTACGGGCAGTTCAGAACACTGAAGCTTTCTTT.

The chain couples TRBV19 to TRBJ2-1; 10 positions match TRBD2. The CDR3 extends over 19 amino acids. The trim removed 0 bases at V and 1 base at J, leaving 9 bases unmatched. Germline V gives CDR1 LNHDA, CDR2 SQIVND (reference sequence). Here the CDR3 DNA reads TGTGCCAGTAGTATAGATCGAGCGGGAGGGAGAGGGTCCTACAATGAGCAGTTCTTC. It encodes CASSIDRAGGRGSYNEQFF.

The V and J genes are TRBV6-6 and TRBJ2-7; 7 positions match TRBD1. The CDR3 has 13 amino acids. Losses at the gene ends were 6 bases for V and 5 bases for J; bases not matched to a gene: 7. Germline V gene sequence: CDR1 MNHNY, CDR2 SVGAGI (reference sequence). The CDR3 nucleotides are TGTGCCAGCAGCGGGACAGAGGTCCACGAGCAGTACTTC. Its protein product is CASSGTEVHEQYF.

The gene calls are TRBV7-8 and TRBJ2-7; 9 bases line up with TRBD2. The CDR3 runs 15 residues. Germline V CDR1 and CDR2: SGHVS, FQNEAQ. J was trimmed by 3 bases and V by 5 bases; bases with no gene match: 8. The DNA for the CDR3 is TGTGCCAGCAGCCGGGAGGGGACTAGCATCTACGAGCAGTACTTC. Its protein product is CASSREGTSIYEQYF. Based on the CDR3 plus reference TRBV7-8 and TRBJ2-7, the full variable domain is GAGVSQSPRYKVAKRGQDVALRCDPISGHVSLFWYQQALGQGPEFLTYFQNEAQLDKSGLPSDRFFAERPEGSVSTLKIQRTQQEDSAVYLCASSREGTSIYEQYFGPGTRLTVT.

This clonotype was recorded a few times. The chain carries TRBV12-5 and TRBJ2-1, with 14 bases lining up with TRBD2. Germline V gene data show CDR1 as LGHNT and CDR2 as FRNRAP. Trimming at V came to 6 bases and at J to 8 bases, leaving 6 bases not matched to a gene. The CDR3 is 15 residues long. The CDR3 DNA sequence: TGTGCTAGTGGCACGGGACTAGCGGGAGTGGATGAGCAGTTCTTC. Residues: CASGTGLAGVDEQFF.